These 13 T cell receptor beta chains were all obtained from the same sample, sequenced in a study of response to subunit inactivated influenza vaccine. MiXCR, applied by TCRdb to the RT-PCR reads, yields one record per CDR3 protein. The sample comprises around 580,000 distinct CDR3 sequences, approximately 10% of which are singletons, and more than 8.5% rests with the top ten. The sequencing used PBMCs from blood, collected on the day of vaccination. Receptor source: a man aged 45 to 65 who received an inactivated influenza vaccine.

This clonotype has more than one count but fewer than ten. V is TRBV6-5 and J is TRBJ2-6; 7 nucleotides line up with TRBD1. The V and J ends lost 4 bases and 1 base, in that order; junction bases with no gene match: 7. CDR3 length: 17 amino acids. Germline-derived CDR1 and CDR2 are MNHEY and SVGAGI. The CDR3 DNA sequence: TGTGCCAGCAGTTCGACAGGGAAGGGTTCTGGGGCCAACGTCCTGACTTTC. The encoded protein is CASSSTGKGSGANVLTF.

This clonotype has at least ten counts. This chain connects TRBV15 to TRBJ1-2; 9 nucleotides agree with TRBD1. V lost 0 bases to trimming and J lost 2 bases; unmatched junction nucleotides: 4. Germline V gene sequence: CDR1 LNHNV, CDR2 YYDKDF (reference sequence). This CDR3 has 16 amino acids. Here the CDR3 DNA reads TGTGCCACCAGCAGAGATTTAGACAGGGGGAACTATGGCTACACCTTC. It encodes CATSRDLDRGNYGYTF.

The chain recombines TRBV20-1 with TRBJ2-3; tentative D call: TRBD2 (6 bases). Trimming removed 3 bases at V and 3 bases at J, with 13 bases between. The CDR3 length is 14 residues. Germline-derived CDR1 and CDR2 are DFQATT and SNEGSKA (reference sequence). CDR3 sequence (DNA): TGCAGTGCTAGTCTGGCGGGACCGACAGATACGCAGTATTTT. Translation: CSASLAGPTDTQYF.

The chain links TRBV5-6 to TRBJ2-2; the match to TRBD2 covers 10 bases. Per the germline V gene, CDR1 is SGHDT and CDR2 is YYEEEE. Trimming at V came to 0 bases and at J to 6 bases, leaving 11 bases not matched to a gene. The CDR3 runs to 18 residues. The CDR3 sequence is CASSLVTSGRAGPGELFF. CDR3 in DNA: TGTGCCAGCAGCTTGGTTACAAGCGGGAGGGCCGGCCCCGGGGAGCTGTTTTTT.

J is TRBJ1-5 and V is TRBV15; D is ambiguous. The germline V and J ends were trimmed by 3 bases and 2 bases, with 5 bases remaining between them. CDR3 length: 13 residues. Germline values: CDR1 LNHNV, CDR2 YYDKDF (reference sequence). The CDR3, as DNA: TGTGCCACCAGCAGTTTGGGCAATCAGCCCCAGCATTTT. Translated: CATSSLGNQPQHF. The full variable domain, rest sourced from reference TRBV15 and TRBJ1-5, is DAMVIQNPRYQVTQFGKPVTLSCSQTLNHNVMYWYQQKSSQAPKLLFHYYDKDFNNEADTPDNFQSRRPNTSFCFLDIRSPGLGDTAMYLCATSSLGNQPQHFGDGTRLSIL.

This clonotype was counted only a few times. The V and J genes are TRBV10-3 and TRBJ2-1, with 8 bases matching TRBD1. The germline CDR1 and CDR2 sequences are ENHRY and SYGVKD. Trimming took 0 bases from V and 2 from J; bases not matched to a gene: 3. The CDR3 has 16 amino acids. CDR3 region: CAISESWTGTYNEQFF. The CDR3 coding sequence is TGTGCCATCAGTGAGTCCTGGACAGGGACCTACAATGAGCAGTTCTTC.

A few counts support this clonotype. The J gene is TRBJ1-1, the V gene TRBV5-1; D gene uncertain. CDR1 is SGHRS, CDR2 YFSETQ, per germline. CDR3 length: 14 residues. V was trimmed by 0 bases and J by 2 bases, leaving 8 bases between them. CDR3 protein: CASSLEVGNTEAFF. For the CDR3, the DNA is TGCGCCAGCAGCTTGGAGGTCGGCAACACTGAAGCTTTCTTT.

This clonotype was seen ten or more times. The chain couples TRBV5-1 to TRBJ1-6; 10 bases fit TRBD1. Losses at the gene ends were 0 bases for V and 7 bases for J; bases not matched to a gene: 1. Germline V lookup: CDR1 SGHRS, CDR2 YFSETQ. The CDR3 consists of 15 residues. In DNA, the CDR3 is TGCGCCAGCAGCTTGGGGGACAGGGGCAATTCACCCCTCCACTTT. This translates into CASSLGDRGNSPLHF.

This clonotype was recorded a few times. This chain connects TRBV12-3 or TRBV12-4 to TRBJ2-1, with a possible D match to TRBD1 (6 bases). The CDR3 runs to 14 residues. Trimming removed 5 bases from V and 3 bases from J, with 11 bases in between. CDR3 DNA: TGTGCCAGCAGTCAACGACAGGTCTACAATGAGCAGTTCTTC. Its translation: CASSQRQVYNEQFF.

CDR3 sequence (DNA): TGTGCCAGCAGTTCCCTGCTGGGTGAAAAACTGTTTTTT. Its protein is CASSSLLGEKLFF. The chain is built from TRBV27 and TRBJ1-4; D is uncertain. V was cut by 4 bases and J by 7 bases, with 10 bases left in between. The germline V gene encodes CDR1 MNHEY and CDR2 SMNVEV (reference sequence). The CDR3 totals 13 residues.

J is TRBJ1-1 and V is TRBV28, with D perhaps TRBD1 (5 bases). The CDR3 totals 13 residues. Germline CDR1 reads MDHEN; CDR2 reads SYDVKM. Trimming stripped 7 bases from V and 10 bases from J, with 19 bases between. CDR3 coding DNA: TGTGCCAGCACCCTCCCGGGACCCGCTCCAGCTTTCTTT. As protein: CASTLPGPAPAFF.

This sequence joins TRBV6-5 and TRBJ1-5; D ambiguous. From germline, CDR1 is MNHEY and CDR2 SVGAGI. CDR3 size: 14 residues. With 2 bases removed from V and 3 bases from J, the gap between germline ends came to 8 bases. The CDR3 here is CASSYGRINQPQHF. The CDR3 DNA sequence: TGTGCCAGCAGTTACGGCAGGATCAATCAGCCCCAGCATTTT.

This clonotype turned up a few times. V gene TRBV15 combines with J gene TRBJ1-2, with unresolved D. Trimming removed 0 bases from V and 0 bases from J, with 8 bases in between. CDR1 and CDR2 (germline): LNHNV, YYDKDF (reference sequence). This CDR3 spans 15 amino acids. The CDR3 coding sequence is TGTGCCACCAGCAGAGATCTCGCAGCTAACTATGGCTACACCTTC. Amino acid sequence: CATSRDLAANYGYTF.